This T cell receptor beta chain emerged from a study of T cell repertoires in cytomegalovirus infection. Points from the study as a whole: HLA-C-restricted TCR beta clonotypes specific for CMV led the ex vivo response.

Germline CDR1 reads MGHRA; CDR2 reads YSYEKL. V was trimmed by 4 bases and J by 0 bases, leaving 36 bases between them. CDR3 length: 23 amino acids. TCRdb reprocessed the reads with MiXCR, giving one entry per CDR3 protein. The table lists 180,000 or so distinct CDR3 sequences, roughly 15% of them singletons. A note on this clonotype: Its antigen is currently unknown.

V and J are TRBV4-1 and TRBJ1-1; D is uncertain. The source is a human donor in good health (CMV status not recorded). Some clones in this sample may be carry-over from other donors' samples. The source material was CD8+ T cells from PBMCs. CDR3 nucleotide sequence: TGCGCCAGCAGCCCCGAATTCAACCGACACGGCGGGGTCTTCACCGAAATGAACACTGAAGCTTTCTTT. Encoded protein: CASSPEFNRHGGVFTEMNTEAFF.